This record covers a single T cell receptor beta chain. This entry is derived from a study of HIV-infected patients and healthy controls. About 450 ng RNA was reverse transcribed with alpha and beta constant-region primers. Using multiplexing indices, alpha and beta chain libraries were generated apart by chain-specific third strand synthesis. Via MiXCR, TCRdb re-called the 5' RACE reads, giving one row per CDR3 protein. The sample includes about 19,000 distinct CDR3 sequences, around 9.3% seen only once; the top ten take about 2.8%. Whole blood was used without fractionation, so all unsorted peripheral T cells were included. The CDR3 sequence is 15 residues long. V gave up 10 bases and J gave up 7 bases, with 25 bases separating them.

The chain couples TRBV12-3 or TRBV12-4 to TRBJ1-2; D gene ambiguous. The receptor was isolated from an adult in good health. Source material: blood. The DNA of the CDR3 is TGTGCCACCAGAACGGACGGCCGCCTGGTGGGTGGCTACACCTTC. Translating it yields CATRTDGRLVGGYTF.